This T cell receptor beta chain emerged from a study of blood T cell repertoires in COVID-19 (dated by TCRdb to 2018 to 2021). For the wider study: The collaborator samples originated in the United States, Italy and Spain and spanned the acute and convalescent phases of COVID-19. A de-identified subject ID, COVID-19 status, age in years and sex were almost always included in the sample metadata. The repertoires were released in a freely available public database meant as a resource for research on the immune response to SARS-CoV-2. HLA class I and class II types, where available, came from metadata supplied by the sample provider rather than from assay-based typing. The material from the prospective study consisted of cDNA or gDNA derived from T cells, B-cell-depleted T cells, or PBMCs. The dataset comprised deeply sampled blood TCRbeta repertoires from subjects exposed to, actively infected with, or recovered from COVID-19. The samples were drawn from two sources: the first 160 participants of the ongoing ImmuneRACE study, and about 1,300 subjects contributed by 6 global collaborators.

Each collaborating institution followed its own protocols to collect whole blood in K2EDTA tubes. Collaborator samples were shipped for TCRbeta analysis as frozen whole blood, isolated PBMCs, or DNA extracted from either sample type. Germline trimming amounts to 3 bases on V and 2 bases on J, with 7 as the count of junction bases outside the gene matches. The CDR3 spans 16 residues, from the cysteine through the phenylalanine. The only DNA kept is the CDR3, 48 bases in frame from the first base. CDR1 and CDR2 were assigned from the germline V gene as MGHRA and YSYEKL. Comment on this clone: Its antigen remains undetermined. Qualities for individual bases were not recorded, and no much larger clone is one base off.

TCRbeta CDR3 regions were amplified from genomic DNA using the immunoSEQ Assay, a bias-controlled multiplex PCR. Concerning the study's data processing: Within the assay, amplification of reference gene primers was used to estimate how many nucleated cells each sample contained. Sequence reads were collapsed and filtered to measure the absolute abundance of every unique TCRbeta CDR3 rearrangement. For each sample, productive Simpson clonality was calculated as the square root of Simpson's diversity index over productive rearrangements. TCRdb re-hosts the immuneACCESS table, in-frame sequences only. Its copies lack some clones; in the studies checked, an unresolved V gene accounts for under half of them, and the cause for the rest is not known. The V and J calls and clone size are taken from that table; D and trimming were inferred from the DNA. The sample table holds fewer than 85,000 clones, of which 80% to 85% were seen once. Clones ranked in the top ten supply over 25% of the sample.

The research as a whole found: Clinical and demographic metadata were provided uncurated, with the amount varying by source and participant.

The chain links TRBV4-1 with TRBJ2-3; TRBD1 aligns with 8 central bases. This sequence originates from a human donor in a cohort sampled during active COVID-19. The sample was peripheral blood. CDR3 protein: CASSHRSTGVTDTQYF. The bases are TGCGCCAGCAGCCACAGATCGACAGGGGTCACAGATACGCAGTATTTT.